These 8 T cell receptor beta chains share one sample of origin, sequenced in a study of T cell repertoires in cytomegalovirus infection. MiXCR, run by TCRdb on the reads, gives a single entry per CDR3 protein. The sample includes some 250,000 distinct CDR3 sequences, 9.1% of them seen just once. Source material: PBMCs. These receptors all come from a human donor in good health (CMV status not recorded). Some clones in this sample may be carry-over from other donors' samples.

This clonotype showed up just a few times. The gene calls are TRBV16 and TRBJ1-5; 7 nucleotides agree with TRBD1. The germline gives CDR1 KGHSY, CDR2 FQNENV. J lost 4 bases, V lost 1 base, and 4 bases had no gene match. This CDR3 is built from 15 residues. CDR3 bases: TGTGCCAGCAGCCAATTTTGGGACAGAAATCAGCCCCAGCATTTT. Residues: CASSQFWDRNQPQHF.

The chain couples TRBV28 to TRBJ2-2, with 9 nucleotides matching TRBD1. The J segment lost 6 bases and the V segment lost 8 bases, leaving 10 bases of the junction unmatched. CDR1 MDHEN and CDR2 SYDVKM come from the germline V gene. The CDR3 is 15 amino acids. The DNA for the CDR3 is TGTGCCAGCGGGGGACGGGACAGGGCCCCCGGGGAGCTGTTTTTT. Its protein is CASGGRDRAPGELFF.

This rearrangement joins TRBV2 to TRBJ2-2; D gene uncertain. Trimming left V 5 bases short and J 1 base short, with 8 bases between. Germline V gene data show CDR1 as SNHLY and CDR2 as FYNNEI. The CDR3 runs 14 residues. The CDR3 is CASSPTVNTGELFF. CDR3 nucleotide sequence: TGTGCCAGCAGTCCTACTGTGAACACCGGGGAGCTGTTTTTT.

This clonotype was observed a handful of times. J is TRBJ2-1 and V is TRBV19; possibly TRBD1 for D (5 bases). Trimming shortened V by 4 bases and J by 4 bases, and 11 bases separated the two germline ends. This CDR3 has 14 residues. CDR1 is LNHDA, CDR2 SQIVND, per germline (reference sequence). CDR3 nucleotides: TGTGCCAGTAGTAGGGGCAGGAATTACAATGAGCAGTTCTTC. As protein: CASSRGRNYNEQFF.

This clonotype was found a few times. This chain connects TRBV28 to TRBJ2-2, with D uncertain. The CDR3 has 14 amino acids. Germline lookup yields CDR1 MDHEN and CDR2 SYDVKM. The ends were cut back, 3 bases at V and 0 bases at J, with 5 bases in the middle. CDR3 bases: TGTGCCAGCAGTTTGATAGCGAACACCGGGGAGCTGTTTTTT. Translation gives CASSLIANTGELFF.

This clonotype has at least ten counts. The limits of the CDR3 on the DNA are not certain, so only TCRdb's listed CDR3 is given. The chain carries TRBV6-2 or TRBV6-3 and TRBJ2-7; TRBD2, the D gene given by the table, was not confirmed from the DNA. Germline V lookup: CDR1 MNHEY, CDR2 SVGEGT. Termini included, the CDR3 measures 15 amino acids. CDR3: CASSSSSSGTYEQYF.

This clonotype was seen ten or more times. This chain joins TRBV7-2 and TRBJ2-5; possibly TRBD1 or TRBD2 for D (5 bases each). Looked up from germline, CDR1 is SGHTA and CDR2 is FQGNSA. The V and J ends lost 3 bases and 1 base respectively, with 12 bases between them. CDR3 length equals 15 residues. CDR3 in DNA: TGTGCCAGCAGCTTGACCGGGGCCCCCCAAGAGACCCAGTACTTC. Residues: CASSLTGAPQETQYF.

The sample holds a few counts of this clonotype. The genes are TRBV12-3 or TRBV12-4 and TRBJ2-7; 10 bases line up with TRBD1. With 4 bases clipped from V and 1 base from J, the junction kept 4 bases outside the gene matches. This CDR3 region has 15 residues. CDR3 coding DNA: TGTGCCAGCAGTTGGGACAGGGGCCCTTCCTACGAGCAGTACTTC. As protein: CASSWDRGPSYEQYF.